Each of the 10 T cell receptor beta chains below was sequenced from the same sample in a study of cytomegalovirus exposure and HLA in healthy donors (dated by TCRdb to about 2017). Library preparation was by the immunoSEQ multiplex PCR assay. TCRdb holds this immuneACCESS table with in-frame rearrangements only. Some clones are missing; in checked studies, unresolved V genes explain under half, and the rest has no known cause. The sample contains over 200,000 clones, around 86% of them found a single time. The ten largest make up about 2% of the sample. The sample consisted of PBMCs. The source is a woman aged 18-29 years in good health and CMV-seropositive.

This clone was recorded only once. J is TRBJ2-2 and V is TRBV27; TRBD2 is a possible D gene (7 bases). V was cut by 2 bases and J by 4 bases, with 8 bases left in between. Germline CDR1 MNHEY, CDR2 SMNVEV (reference sequence). The CDR3 covers 14 residues. CDR3 coding DNA: TGTGCCAGCAGTTTAGGGGGGGCCACCGGGGAGCTGTTTTTT. It yields the protein CASSLGGATGELFF.

This chain's CDR3 is CASSMSGRAVLEQFF. CDR3 in DNA: TGCGCCAGCAGCATGAGCGGGAGGGCCGTTCTTGAGCAGTTCTTC. The V gene is TRBV5-1, the J gene TRBJ2-1; 10 bases agree with TRBD2. The CDR3 spans 15 residues. Germline V CDR1 and CDR2: SGHRS, YFSETQ. V shed 4 bases and J 9 bases; nucleotides not matched to a gene: 10. Complete variable domain (other parts from reference TRBV5-1 and TRBJ2-1): KAGVTQTPRYLIKTRGQQVTLSCSPISGHRSVSWYQQTPGQGLQFLFEYFSETQRNKGNFPGRFSGRQFSNSRSEMNVSTLELGDSALYLCASSMSGRAVLEQFFGPGTRLTVL.

The chain links TRBV29-1 to TRBJ2-2, with a weak D call TRBD1 (6 bases). Trimming stripped 6 bases from V and 1 base from J, with 9 bases between. There are 13 residues in the CDR3. Germline V gene lookup returns CDR1 SQVTM and CDR2 ANQGSEA. CDR3 nucleotide sequence: TGCAGCGTAAGACAGGTGAACACCGGGGAGCTGTTTTTT. Encoded protein: CSVRQVNTGELFF.

The V call is TRBV9, the J call TRBJ1-1; no definite D call. The CDR3 length is 13 residues. CDR1 and CDR2 (germline): SGDLS, YYNGEE. Trimming left V 10 bases short and J 0 bases short, with 13 bases between. CDR3 in amino acids: CAGRHSMNTEAFF. DNA for the CDR3: TGTGCCGGAAGACATTCCATGAACACTGAAGCTTTCTTT. The full variable domain, completed using reference TRBV9 and TRBJ1-1, is DSGVTQTPKHLITATGQRVTLRCSPRSGDLSVYWYQQSLDQGLQFLIQYYNGEERAKGNILERFSAQQFPDLHSELNLSSLELGDSALYFCAGRHSMNTEAFFGQGTRLTVV.

The chain carries TRBV11-3 and TRBJ2-1; D is unresolved. CDR1 is SGHNT, CDR2 YENEEA, per germline. CDR3 length: 14 amino acids. V lost 0 bases to trimming and J lost 2 bases, with 5 bases between them. The CDR3 coding sequence is TGTGCCAGCAGCTTAGAGCGGACCTACAATGAGCAGTTCTTC. Translating gives CASSLERTYNEQFF.

This CDR3 is CASSTGTSGINEQFF. The CDR3, as DNA: TGTGCCAGCAGTACCGGGACTAGCGGGATCAATGAGCAGTTCTTC. This chain connects TRBV27 to TRBJ2-1; TRBD2 matches 13 bases. After removal of 5 bases from V and 6 bases from J, the junction contained 4 bases not matched to a gene. Germline V gene sequence: CDR1 MNHEY, CDR2 SMNVEV (reference sequence). The CDR3 has 15 amino acids.

The chain couples TRBV28 to TRBJ2-7, with D possibly matching TRBD1 (6 bases). V shed 6 bases and J shed 6 bases, with 18 bases lying between them. The germline gives CDR1 MDHEN, CDR2 SYDVKM. The CDR3 is 14 residues long. This CDR3 is CASRPRAQGLEQYF. In DNA, the CDR3 is TGTGCCAGCAGGCCCCGTGCCCAGGGGCTCGAGCAGTACTTC.

This clone was seen more than once but under ten times. The chain employs TRBV10-3 and TRBJ2-7; 9 bases are shared with TRBD2. CDR1 and CDR2 from the germline V gene are ENHRY and SYGVKD. The CDR3 is made up of 13 amino acids. With V trimmed by 8 bases and J by 7 bases, 9 bases remained unmatched. CDR3 bases: TGTGCCATCGGAGTAGCGGGAGTACGGGAGCAGTACTTC. It encodes CAIGVAGVREQYF.

This chain uses TRBV25-1 with TRBJ2-1; 9 bases match TRBD2. CDR3 length equals 14 residues. Germline-derived CDR1 and CDR2 are MGHDK and SYGVNS. The junction had 4 bases not matched to a gene; V was cut back by 5 bases and J by 5 bases. The CDR3 DNA reads as TGTGCCAGCAGTAGGACTAGCGCCAACAATGAGCAGTTCTTC. This encodes CASSRTSANNEQFF. Together with reference TRBV25-1 and TRBJ2-1, the CDR3 gives the full variable domain: EADIYQTPRYLVIGTGKKITLECSQTMGHDKMYWYQQDPGMELHLIHYSYGVNSTEKGDLSSESTVSRIRTEHFPLTLESARPSHTSQYLCASSRTSANNEQFFGPGTRLTVL.

The rearrangement joins TRBV11-1 to TRBJ2-5; D uncertain. The V gene's germline CDR1 is SGHAT and CDR2 FQDESV (reference sequence). V was pared by 5 bases and J by 9 bases, with 10 bases between. The CDR3 has 11 amino acids. For the CDR3, the DNA is TGTGCCAGCAGCCAGTCCCCAGCCCAGTACTTC. It yields the protein CASSQSPAQYF.